What follows are 2 T cell receptor beta chains derived from one specimen sequenced in a study of cytotoxic CD8 clonotypes in ibrutinib-treated CLL (dated by TCRdb to the early 2020s). This specimen's time point label, per the study, means: progressive disease on ibrutinib. Libraries were prepared through the immunoSEQ multiplex PCR assay. TCRdb carries this immuneACCESS record with in-frame sequences only. Its versions omit some clonotypes, under half of them owing to an unresolved V gene in the studies checked, with the rest unexplained. The sample data list about 270,000 clones, and 60% to 80% of these were observed just once. The ten largest clones add up to approximately 5.1% of the sample. The sequencing used PBMCs, collected at disease progression, from a patient treated with ibrutinib. These receptors all come from a human donor with chronic lymphocytic leukemia.

This chain links TRBV2 with TRBJ1-5; D is perhaps TRBD1 (6 bases). The V and J ends lost 5 bases and 3 bases respectively, with 14 bases between them. Germline lookup yields CDR1 SNHLY and CDR2 FYNNEI. This CDR3 is built from 15 residues. Here the CDR3 reads CASSRTGNPNQPQHF. CDR3 sequence (DNA): TGTGCCAGCAGTCGTACAGGGAACCCCAATCAGCCCCAGCATTTT.

The CDR3 sequence: CASSSSRQGDYEQYF. The CDR3 DNA follows: TGTGCCAGCAGCTCATCTCGACAGGGAGACTACGAGCAGTACTTC. The rearrangement joins TRBV7-6 to TRBJ2-7, with TRBD1 matching over 7 bases. Unmatched junction bases numbered 9, after V lost 4 bases and J lost 3 bases. The CDR3 spans 15 residues. The germline CDR1 and CDR2 sequences are SGHVS and FNYEAQ. Based on the CDR3 plus reference TRBV7-6 and TRBJ2-7, the full variable domain is GAGVSQSPRYKVTKRGQDVALRCDPISGHVSLYWYRQALGQGPEFLTYFNYEAQQDKSGLPNDRFSAERPEGSISTLTIQRTEQRDSAMYRCASSSSRQGDYEQYFGPGTRLTVT.